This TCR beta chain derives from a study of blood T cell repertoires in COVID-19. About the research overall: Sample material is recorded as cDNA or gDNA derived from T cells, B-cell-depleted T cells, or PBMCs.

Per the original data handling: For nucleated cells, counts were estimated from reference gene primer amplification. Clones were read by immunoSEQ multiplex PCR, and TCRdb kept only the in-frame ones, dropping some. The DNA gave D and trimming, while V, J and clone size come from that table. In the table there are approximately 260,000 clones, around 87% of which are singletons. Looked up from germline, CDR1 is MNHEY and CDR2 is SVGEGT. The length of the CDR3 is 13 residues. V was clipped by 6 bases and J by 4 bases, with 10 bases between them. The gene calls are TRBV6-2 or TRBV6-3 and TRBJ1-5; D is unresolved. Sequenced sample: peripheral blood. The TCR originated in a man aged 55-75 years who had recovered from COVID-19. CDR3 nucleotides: TGTGCCAGCAGGCCTTTAGAGAATCAGCCCCAGCATTTT. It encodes CASRPLENQPQHF.